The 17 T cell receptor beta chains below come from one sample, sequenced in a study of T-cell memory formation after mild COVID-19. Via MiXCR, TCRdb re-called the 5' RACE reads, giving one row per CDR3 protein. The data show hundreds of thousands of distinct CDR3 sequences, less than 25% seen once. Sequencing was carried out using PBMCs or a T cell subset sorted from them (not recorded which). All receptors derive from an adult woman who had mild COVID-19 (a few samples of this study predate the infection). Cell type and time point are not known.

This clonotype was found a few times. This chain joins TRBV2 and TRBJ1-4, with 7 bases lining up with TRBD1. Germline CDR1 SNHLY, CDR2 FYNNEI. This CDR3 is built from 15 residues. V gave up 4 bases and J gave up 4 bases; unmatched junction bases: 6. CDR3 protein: CASSGQGTINEKLFF. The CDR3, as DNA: TGTGCCAGCAGTGGACAGGGCACGATTAATGAAAAACTGTTTTTT.

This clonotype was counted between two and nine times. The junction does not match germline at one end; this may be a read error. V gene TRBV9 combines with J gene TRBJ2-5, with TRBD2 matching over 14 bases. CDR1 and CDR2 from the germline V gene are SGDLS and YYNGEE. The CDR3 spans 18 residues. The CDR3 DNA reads TGTGCCAGTAGCGAATTAGGACTAGCGGGGGGTCCTCAAGAGACCCAGTACTTC. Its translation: CASSELGLAGGPQETQYF.

In nucleotides, the CDR3 is TGTGCCAGCAGTTTATCGGGCAGATACACTGAAGCTTTCTTT. Protein product: CASSLSGRYTEAFF. The chain links TRBV27 to TRBJ1-1; no firm D call. V gave up 0 bases and J gave up 3 bases, with 8 bases separating them. The germline V gene encodes CDR1 MNHEY and CDR2 SMNVEV (reference sequence). This CDR3 spans 14 amino acids.

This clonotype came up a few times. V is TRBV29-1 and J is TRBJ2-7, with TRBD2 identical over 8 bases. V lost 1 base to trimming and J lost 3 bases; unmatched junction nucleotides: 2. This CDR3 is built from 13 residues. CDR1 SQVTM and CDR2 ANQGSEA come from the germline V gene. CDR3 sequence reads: CSVEVAGIYEQYF. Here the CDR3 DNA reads TGCAGCGTTGAAGTAGCGGGGATCTACGAGCAGTACTTC.

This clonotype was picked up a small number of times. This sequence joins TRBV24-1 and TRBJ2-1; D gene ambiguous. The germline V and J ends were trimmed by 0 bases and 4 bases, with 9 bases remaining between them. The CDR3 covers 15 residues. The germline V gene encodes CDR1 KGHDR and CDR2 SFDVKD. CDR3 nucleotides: TGTGCCACCAGTGATTTGGACCACGCATACAATGAGCAGTTCTTC. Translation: CATSDLDHAYNEQFF.

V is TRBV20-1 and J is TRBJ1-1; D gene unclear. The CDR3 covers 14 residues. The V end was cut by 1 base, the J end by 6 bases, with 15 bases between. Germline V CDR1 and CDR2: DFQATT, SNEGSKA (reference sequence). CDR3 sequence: CSARGFAAPAEAFF. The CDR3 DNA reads TGCAGTGCTAGAGGATTCGCCGCCCCGGCTGAAGCTTTCTTT.

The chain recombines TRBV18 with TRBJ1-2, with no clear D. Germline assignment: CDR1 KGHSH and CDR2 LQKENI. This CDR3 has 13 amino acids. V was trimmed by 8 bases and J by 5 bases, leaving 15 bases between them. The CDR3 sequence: CASEDGQAYGYTF. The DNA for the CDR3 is TGTGCCAGCGAAGACGGGCAGGCGTATGGCTACACCTTC.

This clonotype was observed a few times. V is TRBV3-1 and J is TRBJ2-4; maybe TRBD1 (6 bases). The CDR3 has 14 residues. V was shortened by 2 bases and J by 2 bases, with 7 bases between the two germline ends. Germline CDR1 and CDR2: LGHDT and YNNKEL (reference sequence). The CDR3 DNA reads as TGTGCCAGCAGCCAATGGGACACCAAAAACATTCAGTACTTC. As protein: CASSQWDTKNIQYF.

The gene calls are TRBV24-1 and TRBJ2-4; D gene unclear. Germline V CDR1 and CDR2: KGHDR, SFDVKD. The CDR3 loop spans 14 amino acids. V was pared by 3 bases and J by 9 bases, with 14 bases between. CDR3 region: CATSDPAGPRIQYF. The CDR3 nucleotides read TGTGCCACCAGTGATCCCGCCGGACCGCGCATTCAGTACTTC.

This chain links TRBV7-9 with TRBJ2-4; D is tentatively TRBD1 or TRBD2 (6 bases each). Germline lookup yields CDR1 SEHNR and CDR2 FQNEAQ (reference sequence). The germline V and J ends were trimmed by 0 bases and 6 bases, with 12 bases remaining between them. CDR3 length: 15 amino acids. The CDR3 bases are TGTGCCAGCAGCTTAGCAGGGGGGCGTCTAAACATTCAGTACTTC. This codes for CASSLAGGRLNIQYF.

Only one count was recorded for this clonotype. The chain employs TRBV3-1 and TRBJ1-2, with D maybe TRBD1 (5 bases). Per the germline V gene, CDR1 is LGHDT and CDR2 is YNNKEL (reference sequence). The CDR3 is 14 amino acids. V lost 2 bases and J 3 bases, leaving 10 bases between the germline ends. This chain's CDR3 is CASSQRGRDYGYTF. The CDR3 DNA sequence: TGTGCCAGCAGCCAAAGGGGACGGGACTATGGCTACACCTTC.

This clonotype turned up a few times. DNA for the CDR3: TGTGCCAGCAGTCAAAGACAACTTCCTAACTATGGCTACACCTTC. It is translated as CASSQRQLPNYGYTF. The rearrangement uses TRBV12-3 or TRBV12-4 and TRBJ1-2, with D uncertain. Trimming pared 5 bases from V and 0 bases from J, leaving 13 bases between. The CDR3 has 15 residues.

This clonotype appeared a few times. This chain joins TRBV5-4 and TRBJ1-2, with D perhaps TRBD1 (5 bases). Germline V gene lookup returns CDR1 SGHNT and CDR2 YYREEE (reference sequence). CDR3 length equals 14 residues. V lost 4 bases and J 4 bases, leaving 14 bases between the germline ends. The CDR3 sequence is CASSTRDGSYGYTF. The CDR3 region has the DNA TGTGCCAGCAGCACTAGGGACGGATCCTATGGCTACACCTTC.

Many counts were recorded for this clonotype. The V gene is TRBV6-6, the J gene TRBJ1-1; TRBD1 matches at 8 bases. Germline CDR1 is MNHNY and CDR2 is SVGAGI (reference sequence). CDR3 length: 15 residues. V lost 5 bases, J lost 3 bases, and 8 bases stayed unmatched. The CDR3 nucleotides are TGTGCCAGCAGTGGAGACAGGGGTGTTCACACTGAAGCTTTCTTT. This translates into CASSGDRGVHTEAFF.

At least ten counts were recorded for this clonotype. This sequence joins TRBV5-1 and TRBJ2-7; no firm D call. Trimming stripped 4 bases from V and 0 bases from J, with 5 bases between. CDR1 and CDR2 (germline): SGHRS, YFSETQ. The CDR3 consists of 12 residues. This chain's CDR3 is CASSRNSYEQYF. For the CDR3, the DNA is TGCGCCAGCAGCCGGAACTCCTACGAGCAGTACTTC.

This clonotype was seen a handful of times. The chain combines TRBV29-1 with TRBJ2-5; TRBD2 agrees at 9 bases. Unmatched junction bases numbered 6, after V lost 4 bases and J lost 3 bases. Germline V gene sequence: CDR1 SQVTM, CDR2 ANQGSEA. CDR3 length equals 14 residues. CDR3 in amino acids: CSVVGTSSEETQYF. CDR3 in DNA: TGCAGCGTTGTAGGGACTAGCTCCGAAGAGACCCAGTACTTC.

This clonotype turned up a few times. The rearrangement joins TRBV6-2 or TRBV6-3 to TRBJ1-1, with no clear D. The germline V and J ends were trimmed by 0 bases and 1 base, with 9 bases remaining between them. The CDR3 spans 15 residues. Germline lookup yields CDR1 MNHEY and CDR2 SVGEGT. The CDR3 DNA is TGTGCCAGCAGTTACTCTTTGGGTAGGAACACTGAAGCTTTCTTT. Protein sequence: CASSYSLGRNTEAFF.